Presented here are 10 T cell receptor beta chains from one specimen sequenced in a study of T cells after yellow fever vaccination. In TCRdb, the 5' RACE reads were re-called with MiXCR into one record per CDR3 protein. The sample lists hundreds of thousands of distinct CDR3 sequences, 13% occurring once. The material was PBMCs, obtained on the day of the yellow fever booster vaccination. These receptor sequences come from a man aged 25 to 45 who received the YFV17D yellow fever vaccine.

This clonotype occurred a few times. V is TRBV5-1 and J is TRBJ1-5; 7 bases match TRBD1. Germline assignment: CDR1 SGHRS and CDR2 YFSETQ. V trimming: 5 bases; J trimming: 6 bases; junction bases outside the gene matches: 8. This CDR3 region has 14 residues. The CDR3 region is CASSRDSSSQPQHF. CDR3 coding DNA: TGCGCCAGCAGTCGGGACAGCTCCAGTCAGCCCCAGCATTTT.

This clonotype was recorded a few times. The chain carries TRBV20-1 and TRBJ2-1, with 9 nucleotides matching TRBD2. Germline V CDR1 and CDR2: DFQATT, SNEGSKA (reference sequence). The V gene end was trimmed by 4 bases and the J gene end by 5 bases; junction bases not matched to a gene: 6. The CDR3 consists of 14 residues. Written as DNA, the CDR3 is TGCAGTGCTAAAAGACTAGCGGACAACAATGAGCAGTTCTTC. It specifies CSAKRLADNNEQFF.

This clonotype is a singleton in its sample. The V call is TRBV10-3, the J call TRBJ2-1; TRBD2 is a possible D gene (6 bases). Germline CDR1 reads ENHRY; CDR2 reads SYGVKD. The CDR3 has 16 residues. The V and J ends lost 6 bases and 9 bases respectively, with 24 bases between them. The chain's CDR3 is CAISAFTEGTVTEQFF. CDR3 DNA sequence: TGTGCCATCAGCGCCTTTACGGAGGGGACTGTCACTGAGCAGTTCTTC.

The rearrangement links TRBV5-5 to TRBJ2-1; possible D gene TRBD2, 5 bases. The V gene's germline CDR1 is SGHKS and CDR2 YYEKEE (reference sequence). Trimming shortened V by 7 bases and J by 8 bases, and 19 bases separated the two germline ends. CDR3 length: 14 amino acids. Here the CDR3 reads CASVKTGIGDEQFF. DNA for the CDR3: TGTGCCAGCGTAAAAACCGGGATCGGGGATGAGCAGTTCTTC.

This clonotype occurred many times. This chain links TRBV6-2 or TRBV6-3 with TRBJ2-7; no clear D gene. The V gene's germline CDR1 is MNHEY and CDR2 SVGEGT. The CDR3 length is 11 residues. The V and J ends lost 4 bases and 8 bases respectively, with 9 bases between them. CDR3 in amino acids: CASSSTPQQYF. CDR3 in DNA: TGTGCCAGCAGTTCAACCCCCCAGCAGTACTTC.

This clonotype was seen only a few times. The chain recombines TRBV28 with TRBJ2-7, with 9 positions matching TRBD2. The CDR3 is 14 amino acids. Trimming at V came to 5 bases and at J to 6 bases, leaving 8 bases not matched to a gene. From germline, CDR1 is MDHEN and CDR2 SYDVKM. CDR3 sequence reads: CASSAEAGGVEQYF. The CDR3 coding sequence is TGTGCCAGCAGTGCCGAGGCGGGGGGGGTCGAGCAGTACTTC.

The chain is built from TRBV4-1 and TRBJ2-5; D might be TRBD1 or TRBD2, each matching 6 bases. Germline V lookup: CDR1 MGHRA, CDR2 YSYEKL. V dropped 4 bases and J dropped 1 base, with 10 bases sitting between them. The CDR3 contains 14 residues. The CDR3 bases are TGCGCCAGCAGCCGGAGGGGGTTCCAAGAGACCCAGTACTTC. It translates to CASSRRGFQETQYF.

The V call is TRBV10-3, the J call TRBJ2-3, with D unresolved. With 7 bases removed from V and 0 bases from J, the gap between germline ends came to 11 bases. Per germline, CDR1 ENHRY and CDR2 SYGVKD. The CDR3 sequence is 14 residues long. The CDR3 DNA follows: TGTGCCATCAAAGGCGTATCTAGCACAGATACGCAGTATTTT. Amino acid sequence: CAIKGVSSTDTQYF.

The rearrangement joins TRBV7-2 to TRBJ2-2; possible D gene TRBD2, 5 bases. Germline values: CDR1 SGHTA, CDR2 FQGNSA. The ends were cut back, 4 bases at V and 3 bases at J, with 15 bases in the middle. CDR3 length: 16 residues. CDR3 loop: CASSSLPADYTGELFF. In DNA, the CDR3 is TGTGCCAGCAGCTCCCTCCCAGCGGACTACACCGGGGAGCTGTTTTTT.

V is TRBV7-2 and J is TRBJ2-5, with D tentatively TRBD2 (6 bases). Germline V gene sequence: CDR1 SGHTA, CDR2 FQGNSA. With 10 bases removed from V and 4 bases from J, the gap between germline ends came to 13 bases. CDR3 length equals 12 residues. The CDR3 region is CATGTEGETQYF. For the CDR3, the DNA is TGTGCCACAGGGACGGAGGGAGAGACCCAGTACTTC.